Listed here is a single T cell receptor beta chain. Its matching antigen is unknown. J lost 6 bases, V lost 5 bases, and 7 bases had no gene match. This CDR3 is built from 16 residues. Germline values: CDR1 SEHNR, CDR2 FQNEAQ (reference sequence). The record originates from a study of a mutant IDH1 vaccine in newly diagnosed glioma. Study background: The treated group averaged about 41 years old and was roughly 60% male, roughly 40% female. Patients previously underwent radiotherapy, temozolomide, or both, and most underwent both.

Produced via immunoSEQ multiplex PCR; TCRdb's table is partial and in-frame only. The sample carries about 130,000 clones, around three quarters recorded once. Noted time point: week 11, during vaccination. What each vaccine dose contained was 300 ug of mutant IDH1 20-mer peptide, accompanied by topical imiquimod. The starting material was PBMCs, obtained from a glioma patient whose treatment included an IDH1 peptide vaccine. The TCR comes from a man aged 35 to 55 with glioma. The rearrangement uses TRBV7-9 and TRBJ1-6; 10 bases agree with TRBD1. The CDR3 coding sequence is TGTGCCAGCAGCACCCTGGACAGGGGGATTAATTCACCCCTCCACTTT. Protein: CASSTLDRGINSPLHF.